These 25 T cell receptor beta chains were all obtained from the same sample, sequenced in a study of metastatic and nonmetastatic thyroid tumors. MiXCR re-clonotyped the PCR reads for TCRdb. The sample has about 8,600 clones, about 25% seen once. The entire patient cohort was treatment-naive prior to thyroid surgery. Sequencing was carried out using adjacent normal tissue. These receptors came from a female donor with papillary thyroid cancer or a benign thyroid nodule (not recorded which). Some clones in this sample may be carry-over from other donors' samples.

This clone was seen a handful of times. The CDR3 spells CASSSGLTRSTDTQYF. CDR3 in DNA: TGTGCCAGCAGTTCTGGACTGACCCGTAGCACAGATACGCAGTATTTT. The chain joins TRBV27 to TRBJ2-3; D is perhaps TRBD2 (5 bases). The CDR3 extends over 16 amino acids. Germline values: CDR1 MNHEY, CDR2 SMNVEV (reference sequence). V was pared by 4 bases and J by 0 bases, with 14 bases between.

This clone was seen more than once but under ten times. The V call is TRBV15, the J call TRBJ2-7, with D tentatively TRBD2 (5 bases). Trimming cost V 1 base and J 4 bases, with 11 bases left between them. The CDR3 contains 14 residues. Germline V gene sequence: CDR1 LNHNV, CDR2 YYDKDF (reference sequence). In DNA, the CDR3 is TGTGCCACCAGCAGAGGGGAGACCCAGTACGAGCAGTACTTC. This sequence encodes CATSRGETQYEQYF.

V and J are TRBV27 and TRBJ1-2, with D tentatively TRBD1 (5 bases). The CDR3 totals 14 residues. Trimming removed 6 bases at V and 4 bases at J, with 15 bases between. The germline V gene has CDR1 MNHEY and CDR2 SMNVEV (reference sequence). The chain's CDR3 is CASSKSGRIYGYTF. The CDR3 DNA reads TGTGCCAGCAGCAAATCGGGACGGATCTATGGCTACACCTTC.

Comment on this clone: Germline is not matched at one junction end, which may reflect a read error. The chain recombines TRBV5-6 with TRBJ2-7; no reliable D call. Germline CDR1 and CDR2: SGHDT and YYEEEE. CDR3 size: 14 residues. The CDR3 here is CSSNFGHSSNEQYF. The CDR3 DNA follows: TGTTCCAGCAACTTCGGCCATTCATCCAACGAGCAGTACTTC.

This clone has just a few counts. Relative to the germline gene, one junction end is altered; a read error may explain this. CDR3 loop: CATSDLNLRILAEQYF. CDR3 DNA sequence: TGTGCCACCAGTGATTTGAATCTACGGATCCTCGCCGAGCAATACTTC. The rearrangement joins TRBV24-1 to TRBJ2-7; D gene uncertain. Germline V lookup: CDR1 KGHDR, CDR2 SFDVKD. CDR3 length equals 16 residues.

The chain uses TRBV20-1 and TRBJ1-5; 8 nucleotides match TRBD1. This CDR3 region has 12 residues. Looked up from germline, CDR1 is DFQATT and CDR2 is SNEGSKA (reference sequence). V shed 7 bases, J shed 6 bases, and the junction held 5 bases outside the gene matches. Written as DNA, the CDR3 is TGCAGTGGACACAGGGGGATTCAGCCCCAGCATTTT. The encoded protein is CSGHRGIQPQHF.

The gene calls are TRBV5-1 and TRBJ1-2; weak D call: TRBD1 (6 bases). Germline values: CDR1 SGHRS, CDR2 YFSETQ. CDR3 length equals 14 residues. Trimming removed 0 bases at V and 4 bases at J, with 10 bases between. The CDR3 DNA is TGCGCCAGCAGCTTGGGACAGGAGAGCTATGGCTACACCTTC. This gives the protein CASSLGQESYGYTF.

This clone was seen only a few times. The rearrangement joins TRBV24-1 to TRBJ2-4; tentative D call: TRBD1 (6 bases). Germline V gene data show CDR1 as KGHDR and CDR2 as SFDVKD. The CDR3 covers 15 residues. Trimming left V 1 base short and J 8 bases short, with 14 bases between. The CDR3 DNA sequence: TGTGCCACCAGTGATTTCGTCAGGGGTAGAGACATTCAGTACTTC. It specifies CATSDFVRGRDIQYF.

The rearrangement joins TRBV2 to TRBJ2-1; D unresolved. The CDR3 runs 16 residues. V was trimmed by 8 bases and J by 0 bases, leaving 17 bases between them. Per the germline V gene, CDR1 is SNHLY and CDR2 is FYNNEI. The DNA of the CDR3 is TGTGCCAGCCTACTGAGTGGAGAGGTCTCCTACAATGAGCAGTTCTTC. This encodes CASLLSGEVSYNEQFF.

This clone has more than one count but fewer than ten. The genes are TRBV5-1 and TRBJ1-1; D is ambiguous. V lost 6 bases and J lost 1, with 7 bases in between. Germline CDR1 SGHRS, CDR2 YFSETQ. The CDR3 runs to 12 residues. CDR3 sequence: CASIGANTEAFF. In DNA form, the CDR3 reads TGCGCCAGCATCGGAGCGAACACTGAAGCTTTCTTT.

This clone was found a few times. The V gene is TRBV28, the J gene TRBJ1-4; 7 nucleotides agree with TRBD1. J was trimmed by 5 bases and V by 3 bases; bases with no gene match: 6. The CDR3 totals 15 residues. The germline gives CDR1 MDHEN, CDR2 SYDVKM. The CDR3 region is CASSFGRGRNEKLFF. In DNA form, the CDR3 reads TGTGCCAGCAGTTTCGGGAGGGGGCGGAATGAAAAACTGTTTTTT.

The chain is built from TRBV20-1 and TRBJ2-3; D is unresolved. The germline gives CDR1 DFQATT, CDR2 SNEGSKA (reference sequence). There are 14 residues in the CDR3. V dropped 0 bases and J dropped 4 bases, with 11 bases sitting between them. Here the CDR3 reads CSARERLDPDTQYF. The DNA of the CDR3 is TGCAGTGCTAGAGAGCGGTTGGACCCAGATACGCAGTATTTT.

V and J are TRBV20-1 and TRBJ2-4; 7 bases agree with TRBD2. The V gene's germline CDR1 is DFQATT and CDR2 SNEGSKA (reference sequence). This CDR3 has 16 residues. The V segment lost 5 bases and the J segment 0 bases; nucleotides outside the gene matches: 10. CDR3 residues: CSAGGLAGLAKNIQYF. DNA of the CDR3: TGCAGTGCTGGGGGATTAGCGGGCCTAGCCAAAAACATTCAGTACTTC.

This clone has more than one count but fewer than ten. Germline is not matched at one junction end, which may reflect a read error. Here the CDR3 DNA reads TGCGCCAGCAGTTTGACAGTGGGCGCGAGCACTGAAGCTTTCTTT. Its protein product is CASSLTVGASTEAFF. This chain joins TRBV28 and TRBJ1-1; perhaps TRBD1 as D (5 bases). The germline CDR1 and CDR2 sequences are MDHEN and SYDVKM. There are 15 residues in the CDR3.

The chain has TRBV6-2 or TRBV6-3 and TRBJ2-7; 8 bases map to TRBD2. Germline V gene lookup returns CDR1 MNHEY and CDR2 SVGEGT. The CDR3 runs 14 residues. V shed 4 bases, J shed 2 bases, and the junction held 4 bases outside the gene matches. The CDR3 here is CASSWSAGAYEQYF. The CDR3 DNA reads TGTGCCAGCAGTTGGTCAGCGGGAGCCTACGAGCAGTACTTC.

In this sample, this clone turned up once. The rearrangement links TRBV9 to TRBJ2-1; weak D call: TRBD1 (6 bases). The CDR3 spans 16 residues. V was cut by 3 bases and J by 0 bases, with 13 bases left in between. CDR1 is SGDLS, CDR2 YYNGEE, per germline. CDR3 DNA sequence: TGTGCCAGCAGCGAACGACAGGAGAGCTCCTACAATGAGCAGTTCTTC. Translated, it gives CASSERQESSYNEQFF.

This clone came up a few times. The J gene is TRBJ1-1, the V gene TRBV5-1; D might be TRBD1 (6 bases). V was shortened by 5 bases and J by 5 bases, with 16 bases between the two germline ends. CDR3 length: 14 residues. Per the germline V gene, CDR1 is SGHRS and CDR2 is YFSETQ. CDR3 loop: CASSLQGERTEAFF. In DNA form, the CDR3 reads TGCGCCAGCAGTCTACAGGGAGAGAGGACTGAAGCTTTCTTT.

The CDR3 spells CASSRGLAGEVGQFF. CDR3 DNA sequence: TGTGCCAGCAGTCGCGGACTAGCGGGAGAGGTTGGGCAGTTCTTC. The chain carries TRBV6-1 and TRBJ2-1; TRBD2 agrees at 13 bases. The CDR3 covers 15 residues. Germline-derived CDR1 and CDR2 are MNHNS and SASEGT. Trimming removed 5 bases from V and 12 bases from J; junction bases left unmatched: 10.

This clone came up a few times. The rearrangement uses TRBV6-1 and TRBJ2-6; no definite D call. There are 14 residues in the CDR3. Per germline, CDR1 MNHNS and CDR2 SASEGT. V was shortened by 4 bases and J by 1 base, with 5 bases between the two germline ends. In DNA, the CDR3 is TGTGCCAGCAGTGGGGGATCTGGGGCCAACGTCCTGACTTTC. Protein sequence: CASSGGSGANVLTF.

By proportion, this clone is large. The V gene is TRBV20-1, the J gene TRBJ2-7; D not resolved. There are 13 residues in the CDR3. Germline loops: CDR1 DFQATT, CDR2 SNEGSKA (reference sequence). Trimming removed 6 bases from V and 2 bases from J, with 14 bases in between. DNA for the CDR3: TGCAGTGCCTATACGGGCTTAACCTACGAGCAGTACTTC. Translated, it gives CSAYTGLTYEQYF.

The chain couples TRBV20-1 to TRBJ1-3, with D maybe TRBD1 (5 bases). V was shortened by 1 base and J by 4 bases, with 11 bases between the two germline ends. The CDR3 covers 14 residues. Germline lookup yields CDR1 DFQATT and CDR2 SNEGSKA (reference sequence). The chain's CDR3 is CSARAGGSGNTIYF. CDR3 in DNA: TGCAGTGCTAGAGCCGGGGGTTCCGGAAACACCATATATTTT.

The genes are TRBV7-9 and TRBJ1-5; 8 nucleotides align to TRBD1. The trim removed 3 bases at V and 5 bases at J, leaving 3 bases unmatched. Germline CDR1 reads SEHNR; CDR2 reads FQNEAQ (reference sequence). CDR3 size: 14 residues. CDR3 in amino acids: CASSFPGGDQPQHF. The DNA for the CDR3 is TGTGCCAGCAGCTTCCCAGGGGGCGATCAGCCCCAGCATTTT.

This CDR3 reads CSASGEVPGTGELFF. The CDR3 DNA follows: TGCAGTGCGTCCGGGGAGGTACCCGGTACCGGGGAGCTGTTTTTT. The rearrangement links TRBV20-1 to TRBJ2-2, with D perhaps TRBD2 (6 bases). The CDR3 totals 15 residues. Germline lookup yields CDR1 DFQATT and CDR2 SNEGSKA (reference sequence). Trimming pared 6 bases from V and 5 bases from J, leaving 19 bases between.

This clone appeared many times. The chain is built from TRBV18 and TRBJ2-5, with D perhaps matching TRBD2 (6 bases). Germline assignment: CDR1 KGHSH and CDR2 LQKENI. This CDR3 contains 13 residues. V was clipped by 3 bases and J by 4 bases, with 9 bases between them. CDR3 sequence (DNA): TGTGCCAGCTCACCGGGAGGAGGAGAGACCCAGTACTTC. Translation: CASSPGGGETQYF.

In regard to this clone: Likely a read error: the CDR3 ends without its conserved phenylalanine or tryptophan. The genes are TRBV20-1 and TRBJ2-1; D may be TRBD1 or TRBD2 (6 bases each). The CDR3 sequence is 15 residues long. CDR1 is DFQATT, CDR2 SNEGSKA, per germline (reference sequence). V dropped 3 bases and J dropped 7 bases, with 19 bases sitting between them. CDR3 sequence: CSASITGGLANEQFS. The CDR3 bases are TGCAGTGCTAGCATCACTGGGGGGCTGGCAAATGAGCAGTTCTCC.